These 4 T cell receptor beta chains were sequenced from one sample in a study of cytomegalovirus exposure and HLA in healthy donors. The primer mix had 60 Vbeta and 13 Jbeta primers. Assay used: immunoSEQ multiplex PCR; TCRdb lists only in-frame clones, some missing. The sample shows about 200,000 clones, approximately 78% of them seen only once. Source material: PBMCs. Receptor source: a woman aged 40 to 55 in good health and CMV-seronegative.

The chain is built from TRBV5-1 and TRBJ2-3; the match to TRBD2 covers 7 bases. CDR1 is SGHRS, CDR2 YFSETQ, per germline. CDR3 length: 15 residues. V was clipped by 4 bases and J by 2 bases; unmatched bases: 7. As DNA, the CDR3 is TGCGCCAGCAGCGAACTAGCGCTGTTCACAGATACGCAGTATTTT. Its translation is CASSELALFTDTQYF.

The rearrangement uses TRBV7-2 and TRBJ1-5, with D perhaps matching TRBD1 (5 bases). Between the trimmed V and J ends, which lost 1 base and 4 bases, there was a span of 11 bases. The CDR3 is 15 residues long. Germline V gene data show CDR1 as SGHTA and CDR2 as FQGNSA. DNA for the CDR3: TGTGCCAGCAGCTTAGTCCAGGGCCCGAATCAGCCCCAGCATTTT. It translates to CASSLVQGPNQPQHF. The full variable domain, with the rest looked up from reference TRBV7-2 and TRBJ1-5, is GAGVSQSPSNKVTEKGKDVELRCDPISGHTALYWYRQSLGQGLEFLIYFQGNSAPDKSGLPSDRFSAERTGGSVSTLTIQRTQQEDSAVYLCASSLVQGPNQPQHFGDGTRLSIL.

The chain has TRBV27 and TRBJ2-7; D is unclear. This CDR3 has 15 amino acids. The V gene lost 4 bases and the J gene lost 2 bases, with 15 bases spanning the gap. Germline V gene data show CDR1 as MNHEY and CDR2 as SMNVEV (reference sequence). The CDR3, as DNA: TGTGCCAGCAGTTCAGAACCAGATTTCACCTACGAGCAGTACTTC. It translates to CASSSEPDFTYEQYF.

CDR3 nucleotide sequence: TGCGCCAGCAGCTTGCCACTACTAGCGGGAGCCAATGAGCAGTTCTTC. Its protein is CASSLPLLAGANEQFF. The J gene is TRBJ2-1, the V gene TRBV5-1; 11 nucleotides agree with TRBD2. Trimming at V came to 1 base and at J to 6 bases, leaving 6 bases not matched to a gene. The CDR3 contains 16 residues. Germline CDR1 SGHRS, CDR2 YFSETQ. Based on the CDR3 plus reference TRBV5-1 and TRBJ2-1, the full variable domain is KAGVTQTPRYLIKTRGQQVTLSCSPISGHRSVSWYQQTPGQGLQFLFEYFSETQRNKGNFPGRFSGRQFSNSRSEMNVSTLELGDSALYLCASSLPLLAGANEQFFGPGTRLTVL.